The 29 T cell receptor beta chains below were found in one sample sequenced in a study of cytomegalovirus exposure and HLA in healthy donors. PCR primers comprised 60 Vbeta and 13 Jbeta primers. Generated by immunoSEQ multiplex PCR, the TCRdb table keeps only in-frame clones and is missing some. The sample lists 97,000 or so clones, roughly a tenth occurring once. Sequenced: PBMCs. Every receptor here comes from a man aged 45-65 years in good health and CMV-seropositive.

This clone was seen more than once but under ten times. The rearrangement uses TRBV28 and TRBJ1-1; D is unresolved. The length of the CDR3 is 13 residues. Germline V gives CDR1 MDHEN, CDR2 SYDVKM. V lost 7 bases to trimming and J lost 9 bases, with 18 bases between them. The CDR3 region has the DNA TGTGCCAGCACCCCCGGGGTACTCTTTAAAGCTTTCTTT. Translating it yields CASTPGVLFKAFF.

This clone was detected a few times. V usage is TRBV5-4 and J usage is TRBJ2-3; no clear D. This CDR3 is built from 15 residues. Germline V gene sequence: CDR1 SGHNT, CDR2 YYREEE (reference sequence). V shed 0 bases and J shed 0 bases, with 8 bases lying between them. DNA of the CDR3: TGTGCCAGCAGCTTGGACGGGTCTAGCACAGATACGCAGTATTTT. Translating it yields CASSLDGSSTDTQYF.

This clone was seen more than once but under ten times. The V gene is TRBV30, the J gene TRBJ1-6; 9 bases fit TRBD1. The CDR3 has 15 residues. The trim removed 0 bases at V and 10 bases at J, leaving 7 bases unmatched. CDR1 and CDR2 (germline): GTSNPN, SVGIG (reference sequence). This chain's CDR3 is CAWSVQGAGGSPLHF. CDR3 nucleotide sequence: TGTGCCTGGAGTGTACAGGGGGCAGGGGGCTCACCCCTCCACTTT.

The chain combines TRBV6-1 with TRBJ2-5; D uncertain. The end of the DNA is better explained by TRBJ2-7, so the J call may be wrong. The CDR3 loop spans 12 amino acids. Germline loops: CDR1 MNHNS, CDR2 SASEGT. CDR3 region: CASSEFTPEQYF. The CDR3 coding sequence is TGTGCCAGCAGTGAGTTCACGCCCGAGCAGTACTTC.

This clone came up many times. The CDR3 DNA reads as TGTGCCAGCTCACCCCGGGCAGGGGGGACGGTCGGTCAGCCCCAGCATTTT. This translates into CASSPRAGGTVGQPQHF. The chain couples TRBV18 to TRBJ1-5; 7 bases agree with TRBD1. Germline V gene sequence: CDR1 KGHSH, CDR2 LQKENI. Trimming took 3 bases from V and 6 from J; bases not matched to a gene: 14. The CDR3 totals 17 residues.

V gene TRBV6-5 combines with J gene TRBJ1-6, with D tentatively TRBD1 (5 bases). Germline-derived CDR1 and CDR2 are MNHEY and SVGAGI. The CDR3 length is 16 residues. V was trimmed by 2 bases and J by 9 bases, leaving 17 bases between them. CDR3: CASSYEAGLKGSPLHF. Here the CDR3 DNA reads TGTGCCAGCAGTTACGAGGCAGGGTTGAAGGGTTCACCCCTCCACTTT.

The CDR3 sequence is CSVQDIKRTWDEQFF. The CDR3 region has the DNA TGCAGCGTTCAGGACATAAAGAGGACCTGGGATGAGCAGTTCTTC. The chain joins TRBV29-1 to TRBJ2-1; maybe TRBD1 (5 bases). Per the germline V gene, CDR1 is SQVTM and CDR2 is ANQGSEA. V was cut by 5 bases and J by 8 bases, with 22 bases left in between. CDR3 length: 15 amino acids.

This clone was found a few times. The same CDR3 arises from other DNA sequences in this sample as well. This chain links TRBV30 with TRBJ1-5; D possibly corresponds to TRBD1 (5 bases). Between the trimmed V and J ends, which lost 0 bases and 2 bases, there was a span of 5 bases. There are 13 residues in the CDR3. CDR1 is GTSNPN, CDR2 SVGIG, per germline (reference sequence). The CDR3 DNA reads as TGTGCCTGGAGTGTACAGGGCAATCAGCCCCAGCATTTT. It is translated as CAWSVQGNQPQHF.

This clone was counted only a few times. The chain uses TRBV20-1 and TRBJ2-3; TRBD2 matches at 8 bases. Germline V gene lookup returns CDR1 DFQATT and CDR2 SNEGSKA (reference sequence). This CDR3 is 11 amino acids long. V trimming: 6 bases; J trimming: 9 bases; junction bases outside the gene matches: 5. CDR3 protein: CSAGGLVTQYF. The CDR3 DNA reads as TGCAGTGCGGGGGGACTAGTCACGCAGTATTTT.

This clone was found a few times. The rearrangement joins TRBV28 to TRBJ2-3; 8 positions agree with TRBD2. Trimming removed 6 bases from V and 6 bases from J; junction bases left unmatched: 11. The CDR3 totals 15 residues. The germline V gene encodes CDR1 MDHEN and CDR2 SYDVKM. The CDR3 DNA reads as TGTGCCAGCAGGTGGACTAGCAGACGATTGGATACGCAGTATTTT. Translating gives CASRWTSRRLDTQYF.

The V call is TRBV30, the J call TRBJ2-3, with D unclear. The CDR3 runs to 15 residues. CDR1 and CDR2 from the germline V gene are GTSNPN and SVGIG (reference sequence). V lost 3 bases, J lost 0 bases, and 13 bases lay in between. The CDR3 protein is CAWRAMATSTDTQYF. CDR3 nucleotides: TGTGCCTGGAGGGCCATGGCCACCAGCACAGATACGCAGTATTTT.

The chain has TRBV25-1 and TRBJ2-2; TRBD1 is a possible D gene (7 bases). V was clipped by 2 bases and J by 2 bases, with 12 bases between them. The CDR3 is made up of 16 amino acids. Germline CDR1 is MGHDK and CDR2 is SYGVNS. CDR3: CASSERGTANTGELFF. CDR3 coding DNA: TGTGCCAGCAGTGAACGGGGGACAGCCAACACCGGGGAGCTGTTTTTT. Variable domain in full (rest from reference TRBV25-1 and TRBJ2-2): EADIYQTPRYLVIGTGKKITLECSQTMGHDKMYWYQQDPGMELHLIHYSYGVNSTEKGDLSSESTVSRIRTEHFPLTLESARPSHTSQYLCASSERGTANTGELFFGEGSRLTVL.

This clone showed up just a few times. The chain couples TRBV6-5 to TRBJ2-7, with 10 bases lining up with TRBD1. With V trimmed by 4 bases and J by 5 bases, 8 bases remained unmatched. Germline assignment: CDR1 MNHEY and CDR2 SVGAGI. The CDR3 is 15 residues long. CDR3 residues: CASSLTGQGSDEQYF. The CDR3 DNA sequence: TGTGCCAGCAGTTTAACGGGACAGGGGTCCGACGAGCAGTACTTC.

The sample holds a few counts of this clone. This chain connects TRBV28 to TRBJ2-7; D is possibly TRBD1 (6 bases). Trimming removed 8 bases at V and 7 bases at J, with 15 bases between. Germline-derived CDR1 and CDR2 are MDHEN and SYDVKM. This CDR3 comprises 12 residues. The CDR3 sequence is CASGSGEWEQYF. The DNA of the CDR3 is TGTGCCAGCGGCTCAGGGGAGTGGGAGCAGTACTTC.

The CDR3 DNA sequence: TGTGCCAGCAGATCAGATTCTGGGGCCAACGTCCTGACTTTC. This codes for CASRSDSGANVLTF. The gene calls are TRBV7-2 and TRBJ2-6; D not resolved. The CDR3 is 14 amino acids. Germline V lookup: CDR1 SGHTA, CDR2 FQGNSA. Trimming cost V 6 bases and J 1 base, with 7 bases left between them.

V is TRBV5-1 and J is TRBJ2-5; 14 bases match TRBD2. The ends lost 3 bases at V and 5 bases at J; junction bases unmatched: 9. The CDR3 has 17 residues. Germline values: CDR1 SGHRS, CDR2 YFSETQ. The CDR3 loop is CASSSRLAGGPGETQYF. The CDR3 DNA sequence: TGCGCCAGCAGCTCCCGACTAGCGGGAGGGCCTGGGGAGACCCAGTACTTC.

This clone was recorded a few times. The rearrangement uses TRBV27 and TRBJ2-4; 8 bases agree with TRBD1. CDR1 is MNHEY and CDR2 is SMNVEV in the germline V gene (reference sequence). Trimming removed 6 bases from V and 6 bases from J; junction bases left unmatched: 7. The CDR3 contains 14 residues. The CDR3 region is CASRADRVTNIQYF. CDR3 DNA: TGTGCCAGCAGGGCGGACAGGGTGACAAACATTCAGTACTTC.

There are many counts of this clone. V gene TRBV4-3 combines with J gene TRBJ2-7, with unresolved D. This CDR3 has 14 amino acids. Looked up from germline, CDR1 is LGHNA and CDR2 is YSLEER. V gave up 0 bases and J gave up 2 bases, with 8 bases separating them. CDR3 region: CASSQDRSAYEQYF. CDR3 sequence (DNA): TGCGCCAGCAGCCAAGACAGGTCAGCCTACGAGCAGTACTTC.

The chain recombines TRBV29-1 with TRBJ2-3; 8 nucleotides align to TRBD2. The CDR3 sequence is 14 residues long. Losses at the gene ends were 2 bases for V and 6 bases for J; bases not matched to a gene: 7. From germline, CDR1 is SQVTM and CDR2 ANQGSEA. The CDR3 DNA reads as TGCAGCGTTGAAACGGGAGGGCCTTTGGATACGCAGTATTTT. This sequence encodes CSVETGGPLDTQYF.

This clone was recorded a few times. The CDR3 region has the DNA TGCGCCAGCAGACGAACGGCGTGGACAGCAGACAATGAGCAGTTCTTC. This translates into CASRRTAWTADNEQFF. The rearrangement links TRBV5-1 to TRBJ2-1, with D perhaps TRBD1 (6 bases). Trimming cost V 5 bases and J 5 bases, with 20 bases left between them. The CDR3 sequence is 16 residues long. Germline loops: CDR1 SGHRS, CDR2 YFSETQ. Full variable domain (rest looked up from reference TRBV5-1 and TRBJ2-1): KAGVTQTPRYLIKTRGQQVTLSCSPISGHRSVSWYQQTPGQGLQFLFEYFSETQRNKGNFPGRFSGRQFSNSRSEMNVSTLELGDSALYLCASRRTAWTADNEQFFGPGTRLTVL.

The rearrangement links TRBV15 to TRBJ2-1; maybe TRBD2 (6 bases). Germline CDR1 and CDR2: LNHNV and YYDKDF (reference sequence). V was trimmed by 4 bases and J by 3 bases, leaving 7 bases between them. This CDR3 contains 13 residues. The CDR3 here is CATSNGGYNEQFF. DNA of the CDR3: TGTGCCACCAGCAACGGGGGCTACAATGAGCAGTTCTTC.

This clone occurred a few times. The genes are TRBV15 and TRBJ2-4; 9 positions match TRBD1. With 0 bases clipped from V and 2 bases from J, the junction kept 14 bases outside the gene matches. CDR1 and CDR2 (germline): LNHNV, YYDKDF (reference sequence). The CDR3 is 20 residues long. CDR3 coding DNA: TGTGCCACCAGCAGAGATCGATGGGACAGGGAGGTTGGGTCCAAAAACATTCAGTACTTC. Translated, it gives CATSRDRWDREVGSKNIQYF. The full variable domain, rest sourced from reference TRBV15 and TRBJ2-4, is DAMVIQNPRYQVTQFGKPVTLSCSQTLNHNVMYWYQQKSSQAPKLLFHYYDKDFNNEADTPDNFQSRRPNTSFCFLDIRSPGLGDTAMYLCATSRDRWDREVGSKNIQYFGAGTRLSVL.

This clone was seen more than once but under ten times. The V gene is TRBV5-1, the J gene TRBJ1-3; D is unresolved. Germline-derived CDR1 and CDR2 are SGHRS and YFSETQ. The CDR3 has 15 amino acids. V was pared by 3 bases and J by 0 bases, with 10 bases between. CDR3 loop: CASSSLTPSGNTIYF. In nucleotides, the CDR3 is TGCGCCAGCAGCTCGCTTACTCCCTCTGGAAACACCATATATTTT.

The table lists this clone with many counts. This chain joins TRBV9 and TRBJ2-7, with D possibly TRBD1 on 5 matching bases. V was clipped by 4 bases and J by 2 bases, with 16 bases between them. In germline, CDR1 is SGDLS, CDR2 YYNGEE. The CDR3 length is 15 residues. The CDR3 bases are TGTGCCAGCAGCCCCCGGCAGGGAAGGACCTACGAGCAGTACTTC. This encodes CASSPRQGRTYEQYF.

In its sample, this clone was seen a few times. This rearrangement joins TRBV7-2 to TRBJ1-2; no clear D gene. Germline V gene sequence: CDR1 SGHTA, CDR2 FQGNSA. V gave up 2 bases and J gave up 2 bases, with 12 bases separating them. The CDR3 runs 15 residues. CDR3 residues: CASSLTVRRNYGYTF. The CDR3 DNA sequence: TGTGCCAGCAGCTTAACCGTCCGGCGGAACTATGGCTACACCTTC.

CDR3 nucleotides: TGTGCAGCCGCTTGGACAGGGATGACCGGGGAGCTGTTTTTT. Encoded protein: CAAAWTGMTGELFF. The chain uses TRBV7-9 and TRBJ2-2; 8 positions match TRBD1. Per the germline V gene, CDR1 is SEHNR and CDR2 is FQNEAQ (reference sequence). This CDR3 region has 14 residues.

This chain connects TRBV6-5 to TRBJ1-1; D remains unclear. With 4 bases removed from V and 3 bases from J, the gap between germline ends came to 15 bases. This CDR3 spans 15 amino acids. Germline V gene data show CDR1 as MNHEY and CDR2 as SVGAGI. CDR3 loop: CASSLLPIRDTEAFF. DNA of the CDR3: TGTGCCAGCAGTTTACTGCCCATTCGGGACACTGAAGCTTTCTTT.

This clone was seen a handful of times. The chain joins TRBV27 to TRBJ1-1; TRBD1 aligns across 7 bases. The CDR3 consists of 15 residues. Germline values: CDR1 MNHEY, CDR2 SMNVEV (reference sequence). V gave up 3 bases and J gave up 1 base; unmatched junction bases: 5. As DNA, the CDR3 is TGTGCCAGCAGTTTGGACAGGACTAAGAACACTGAAGCTTTCTTT. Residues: CASSLDRTKNTEAFF.

CDR3 coding DNA: TGTGCCAGCAGGGGAGGGAATAGCCGGGTGGGCTACACCTTC. Residues: CASRGGNSRVGYTF. The rearrangement joins TRBV6-5 to TRBJ1-2; D not certain. The CDR3 spans 14 residues. V lost 6 bases, J lost 8 bases, and 19 bases lay in between. The germline V gene has CDR1 MNHEY and CDR2 SVGAGI.